The clone carrying this TCR beta chain was picked up many times. V was cut by 5 bases and J by 1 base, with 22 bases left in between. The CDR3 has 17 residues. Looked up from germline, CDR1 is DFQATT and CDR2 is SNEGSKA (reference sequence). One entry per CDR3 protein, called by TCRdb with MiXCR from the 5' RACE reads. The sample has about 230,000 distinct CDR3 sequences; roughly 8% are singletons. The sample is drawn from a study of CD8 T cells in ankylosing spondylitis. The V gene is TRBV20-1, the J gene TRBJ2-3, with D possibly being TRBD2 (7 bases). The sample taken for sequencing was blood, either unsorted or a sorted T cell fraction (not recorded which). The receptor's source is a female donor with ankylosing spondylitis or in good health (not recorded which). DNA of the CDR3: TGCAGTGCTCAAAGCGGGTCCCTGGGGGGGCGCACAGATACGCAGTATTTT. This encodes CSAQSGSLGGRTDTQYF.